The 2 T cell receptor beta chains reported below all come from one sample, sequenced in a study of cytomegalovirus exposure and HLA in healthy donors. Researchers ran the PCR with 60 Vbeta and 13 Jbeta primers. Generated by immunoSEQ multiplex PCR, the TCRdb table keeps only in-frame clones and is missing some. The data show 100,000 or so clones, 75% to 90% seen once. The sample consisted of PBMCs. The receptors shown here come from a young man in good health and CMV-seropositive.

This clone appeared once. V usage is TRBV4-3 and J usage is TRBJ1-5; D is possibly TRBD1 (6 bases). CDR3 length: 15 residues. The V gene's germline CDR1 is LGHNA and CDR2 YSLEER. V gave up 0 bases and J gave up 9 bases, with 15 bases separating them. The CDR3 coding sequence is TGCGCCAGCAGCCAAGATACAGGGACGATCACGCCCCAGCATTTT. Translation: CASSQDTGTITPQHF.

The V gene is TRBV19, the J gene TRBJ2-7, with 9 bases matching TRBD1. The germline CDR1 and CDR2 sequences are LNHDA and SQIVND (reference sequence). This CDR3 contains 13 residues. V was clipped by 3 bases and J by 3 bases; unmatched bases: 0. CDR3 bases: TGTGCCAGTAGTATGGGACAGGGCTACGAGCAGTACTTC. It encodes CASSMGQGYEQYF.